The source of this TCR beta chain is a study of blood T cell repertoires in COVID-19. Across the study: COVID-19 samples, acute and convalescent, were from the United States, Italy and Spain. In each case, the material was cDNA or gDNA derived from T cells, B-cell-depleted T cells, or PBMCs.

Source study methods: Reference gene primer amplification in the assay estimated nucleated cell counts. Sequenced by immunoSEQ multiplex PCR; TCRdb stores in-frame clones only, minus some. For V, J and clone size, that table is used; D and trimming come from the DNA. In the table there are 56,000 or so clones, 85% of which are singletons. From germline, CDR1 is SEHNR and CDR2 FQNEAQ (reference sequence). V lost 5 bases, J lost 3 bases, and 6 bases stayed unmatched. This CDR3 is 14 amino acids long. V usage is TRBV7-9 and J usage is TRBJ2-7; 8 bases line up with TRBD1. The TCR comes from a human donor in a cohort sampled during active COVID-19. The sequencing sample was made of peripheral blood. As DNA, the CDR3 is TGTGCCAGCAGCCCGGACAGGGCCCTCTACGAGCAGTACTTC. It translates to CASSPDRALYEQYF.